Below, 18 T cell receptor beta chains from the same sample are listed, as sequenced in a study of PD-L1 blockade in urothelial cancer. Time point specified: peripheral blood 6 weeks after treatment start. Assay: immunoSEQ multiplex PCR; the TCRdb copy retains only in-frame clones and omits some. The table shows around 50,000 clones, with 70% to 90% occurring only once. Sequenced here: PBMCs, sampled around atezolizumab (anti-PD-L1) treatment. The receptors shown here come from a man aged 45-65 years with urothelial cancer.

The rearrangement links TRBV9 to TRBJ1-3; 7 bases are a match to TRBD1. The CDR3 is 15 amino acids. The germline V gene has CDR1 SGDLS and CDR2 YYNGEE. V shed 3 bases and J 4 bases; nucleotides not matched to a gene: 7. DNA for the CDR3: TGTGCCAGCAGCGGACAGGGTAATTCGGGAAACACCATATATTTT. This sequence encodes CASSGQGNSGNTIYF.

V is TRBV5-1 and J is TRBJ2-7; 8 bases agree with TRBD1. With 0 bases clipped from V and 7 bases from J, the junction kept 6 bases outside the gene matches. The length of the CDR3 is 14 residues. The germline V gene has CDR1 SGHRS and CDR2 YFSETQ. The CDR3 DNA follows: TGCGCCAGCAGCTTGGTCTCAGGGGGCGGAGAGCAGTACTTC. It translates to CASSLVSGGGEQYF. The variable domain in full, completed from reference TRBV5-1 and TRBJ2-7, reads KAGVTQTPRYLIKTRGQQVTLSCSPISGHRSVSWYQQTPGQGLQFLFEYFSETQRNKGNFPGRFSGRQFSNSRSEMNVSTLELGDSALYLCASSLVSGGGEQYFGPGTRLTVT.

V usage is TRBV18 and J usage is TRBJ2-3; 10 bases map to TRBD2. V lost 1 base to trimming and J lost 4 bases; unmatched junction nucleotides: 8. The CDR3 has 17 residues. Looked up from germline, CDR1 is KGHSH and CDR2 is LQKENI. The CDR3 protein is CASSPLSGRAEADTQYF. DNA of the CDR3: TGTGCCAGCTCACCACTCAGCGGGAGGGCCGAGGCAGATACGCAGTATTTT. The full variable domain, completed using reference TRBV18 and TRBJ2-3, is NAGVMQNPRHLVRRRGQEARLRCSPMKGHSHVYWYRQLPEEGLKFMVYLQKENIIDESGMPKERFSAEFPKEGPSILRIQQVVRGDSAAYFCASSPLSGRAEADTQYFGPGTRLTVL.

The chain recombines TRBV10-3 with TRBJ2-7; 12 bases fit TRBD2. V dropped 5 bases and J dropped 6; count of bases not matched to a gene: 2. This CDR3 contains 13 residues. Germline CDR1 is ENHRY and CDR2 is SYGVKD. For the CDR3, the DNA is TGTGCCATCAGTACGGGACTAGCGGGCGAGCAGTACTTC. This encodes CAISTGLAGEQYF.

This clone was counted once. V usage is TRBV9 and J usage is TRBJ1-5, with TRBD1 identical over 8 bases. V lost 0 bases and J lost 2; bases outside the gene matches: 7. Germline V gene sequence: CDR1 SGDLS, CDR2 YYNGEE. The CDR3 contains 17 residues. The CDR3 coding sequence is TGTGCCAGCAGCGTAGGGACAGGGACGATGGGCAATCAGCCCCAGCATTTT. Encoded protein: CASSVGTGTMGNQPQHF.

The gene calls are TRBV6-1 and TRBJ2-2; 11 nucleotides agree with TRBD2. The ends lost 2 bases at V and 10 bases at J; junction bases unmatched: 3. This CDR3 contains 14 residues. Germline assignment: CDR1 MNHNS and CDR2 SASEGT. The CDR3 here is CASSELAGGEELFF. In DNA, the CDR3 is TGTGCCAGCAGTGAACTAGCGGGGGGTGAGGAGCTGTTTTTT.

The chain is built from TRBV5-6 and TRBJ1-5; D is undetermined. V lost 3 bases and J lost 3, with 13 bases in between. The CDR3 sequence is 15 residues long. In germline, CDR1 is SGHDT, CDR2 YYEEEE. This CDR3 is CASSSYHLNNQPQHF. The CDR3 nucleotides are TGTGCCAGCAGCTCCTATCACCTTAACAATCAGCCCCAGCATTTT.

J is TRBJ2-1 and V is TRBV6-1, with TRBD2 identical over 13 bases. V lost 4 bases to trimming and J lost 3 bases; unmatched junction nucleotides: 3. This CDR3 comprises 16 residues. Germline V gene data show CDR1 as MNHNS and CDR2 as SASEGT. The DNA for the CDR3 is TGTGCCAGCAGTGCCCGGACTAGCGGGAGCTACAATGAGCAGTTCTTC. It translates to CASSARTSGSYNEQFF.

The chain joins TRBV9 to TRBJ2-1; possible D gene TRBD2, 6 bases. V shed 7 bases and J shed 8 bases, with 13 bases lying between them. The length of the CDR3 is 12 residues. Germline-derived CDR1 and CDR2 are SGDLS and YYNGEE. The CDR3 DNA reads as TGTGCCAGCGGGCGAGGGGACTATGAGCAGTTCTTC. Residues: CASGRGDYEQFF.

The rearrangement uses TRBV5-1 and TRBJ2-3, with 9 bases lining up with TRBD1. Germline V gene sequence: CDR1 SGHRS, CDR2 YFSETQ. This CDR3 region has 16 residues. Trimming removed 4 bases from V and 0 bases from J; junction bases left unmatched: 6. The CDR3 DNA sequence: TGCGCCAGCAGCCTTAGGACAGGGGACAGCACAGATACGCAGTATTTT. This gives the protein CASSLRTGDSTDTQYF.

The rearrangement uses TRBV2 and TRBJ2-1, with TRBD1 identical over 10 bases. The CDR3 is 15 amino acids. V trimming: 6 bases; J trimming: 7 bases; junction bases outside the gene matches: 9. The germline V gene has CDR1 SNHLY and CDR2 FYNNEI. The chain's CDR3 is CASSPTGGTVNEQFF. In DNA, the CDR3 is TGTGCCAGCAGCCCGACAGGGGGCACGGTGAATGAGCAGTTCTTC.

The J gene is TRBJ1-2, the V gene TRBV12-5; maybe TRBD1 (5 bases). Trimming stripped 1 base from V and 0 bases from J, with 6 bases between. In germline, CDR1 is LGHNT, CDR2 FRNRAP. The CDR3 sequence is 14 residues long. DNA for the CDR3: TGTGCTAGTGGTTTGGGACAGACTAACTATGGCTACACCTTC. Translating it yields CASGLGQTNYGYTF.

The rearrangement joins TRBV4-3 to TRBJ2-1; D possibly corresponds to TRBD2 (5 bases). Trimming cost V 0 bases and J 4 bases, with 7 bases left between them. Germline CDR1 is LGHNA and CDR2 is YSLEER. The CDR3 totals 14 residues. CDR3 in amino acids: CASSQEWRYNEQFF. The CDR3 DNA sequence: TGCGCCAGCAGCCAAGAGTGGAGGTACAATGAGCAGTTCTTC.

J is TRBJ2-3 and V is TRBV7-2, with unresolved D. V was pared by 11 bases and J by 1 base, with 13 bases between. There are 13 residues in the CDR3. CDR1 and CDR2 (germline): SGHTA, FQGNSA. For the CDR3, the DNA is TGTGCCTGGCGGCTCCCCGGCACAGATACGCAGTATTTT. Translated, it gives CAWRLPGTDTQYF. The full variable domain, rest sourced from reference TRBV7-2 and TRBJ2-3, is GAGVSQSPSNKVTEKGKDVELRCDPISGHTALYWYRQSLGQGLEFLIYFQGNSAPDKSGLPSDRFSAERTGGSVSTLTIQRTQQEDSAVYLCAWRLPGTDTQYFGPGTRLTVL.

The chain combines TRBV7-9 with TRBJ2-1; 14 nucleotides line up with TRBD2. Per the germline V gene, CDR1 is SEHNR and CDR2 is FQNEAQ (reference sequence). The trim removed 5 bases at V and 9 bases at J, leaving 6 bases unmatched. This CDR3 has 15 residues. The CDR3: CASSEGLAGVIEQFF. CDR3 DNA: TGTGCCAGCAGCGAGGGACTAGCGGGAGTGATTGAGCAGTTCTTC.

This CDR3 is CASSVGGTGPYEQYF. CDR3 in DNA: TGTGCCAGCAGCGTAGGTGGGACAGGGCCTTACGAGCAGTACTTC. This chain uses TRBV9 with TRBJ2-7; TRBD1 matches 9 bases. V was clipped by 0 bases and J by 4 bases; unmatched bases: 5. Per the germline V gene, CDR1 is SGDLS and CDR2 is YYNGEE. The CDR3 sequence is 15 residues long.

The chain recombines TRBV10-3 with TRBJ1-1, with TRBD1 matching 8 bases. V lost 4 bases to trimming and J lost 3 bases; unmatched junction nucleotides: 7. CDR1 is ENHRY and CDR2 is SYGVKD in the germline V gene. The CDR3 runs to 15 residues. This CDR3 is CAISGTGRRDTEAFF. The CDR3 DNA reads as TGTGCCATCAGTGGGACAGGGAGAAGGGACACTGAAGCTTTCTTT.

The chain is built from TRBV6-5 and TRBJ2-7, with 8 nucleotides matching TRBD1. The V gene end was trimmed by 6 bases and the J gene end by 1 base; junction bases not matched to a gene: 8. The CDR3 runs to 15 residues. The germline gives CDR1 MNHEY, CDR2 SVGAGI. CDR3: CASSSGGLGSYEQYF. The CDR3 DNA reads as TGTGCCAGCAGCTCAGGGGGCTTAGGGTCCTACGAGCAGTACTTC.